This T cell receptor (beta chain) was profiled in a study of shared clonotypes between healthy human individuals. Study-level results: Of the naive CD4 clonotypes, roughly 5% were shared across a handful of donors.

A remark on this clone: Its specificity is unknown.

Only Caucasian adults living in Nashville, Tennessee served as donors. Only in-frame clones appear in the TCRdb table, and some are missing; sequencing was by immunoSEQ multiplex PCR. The data contain millions of clones, over 85% of them singletons. Sequencing was carried out using naive CD4+ T cells from PBMCs. The subset here: CD45RA+ positively selected. The TCR sequence derives from a man younger than 35 in good health. Some clones in this sample may be carry-over from other donors' samples.

The CDR3 nucleotides are TGTGCCAGCAGCCAAGGAGGTCAGCCCCAGCATTTT. Translated: CASSQGGQPQHF. The rearrangement uses TRBV5-8 and TRBJ1-5; D is unclear. V was pared by 4 bases and J by 6 bases, with 8 bases between. Germline V CDR1 and CDR2: SGHTS, YDEGEE. CDR3 size: 12 residues. The full variable domain, with the rest looked up from reference TRBV5-8 and TRBJ1-5, is EAGVTQSPTHLIKTRGQQATLRCSPISGHTSVYWYQQALGLGLQFLLWYDEGEERNRGNFPPRFSGRQFPNYSSELNVNALELEDSALYLCASSQGGQPQHFGDGTRLSIL.